The present entry profiles one TCR beta chain with its context. This clone came up a few times. Its antigen remains undetermined. No quality values exist for individual bases; no much larger clone is one base distant. The sample belongs to a study of beta chain features in type 1 diabetes (dated by TCRdb to 2017 to 2018). A note on the overall study: Mean age, gender distribution, total cell number and subset yield were not different between patients and healthy donors. A total of under 140,000,000 sorted cells were examined across all samples, and the number of cells per subset was strongly correlated with RNA yield. In the study, TCRB repertoires of sorted circulating CD4+ T cell subsets from recently diagnosed type 1 diabetes patients were compared with those of matched healthy donors. Regulatory and stem cell-like memory subsets were isolated from only 8 patients and roughly eight healthy donors, whereas naive and central memory subsets came from all 30 or so donors. On the study overall, not on this receptor specifically: Because cDNA was sequenced instead of genomic DNA, activated cells with high expression could be over-represented, although the groups did not differ in activation or CD3 levels. Fewer insertions and more nucleotide deletions at VDJ recombination sites were observed in patients with type 1 diabetes, implying thymic rearrangement abnormalities. HLA sub-analyses involved small numbers of individuals, so any influence of HLA type on TCRB rearrangement remained unresolved. In all four CD4+ subsets, TCRB CDR3 length was moderately but significantly shorter in type 1 diabetes patients. The naive, central memory and regulatory TCRB repertoires appeared to resemble one another more closely among patients than among healthy donors. Shorter templates might have been favored by PCR, but patient and control samples were amplified and corrected together, so both groups would have been affected equally by any skew.

All of the isolated RNA was reverse transcribed with the High Capacity cDNA Reverse Transcription Kit, so expressed TCRB transcripts were sequenced. Naive, central memory and regulatory T cell samples underwent deep immunoSEQ sequencing, averaging approximately 3.3 million total reads per sample. Sorted cells were lysed in RLT buffer, and RNA was extracted using DNase-treated RNeasy Micro or Mini kits according to cell number. Each cell subset was processed separately to prevent cross-contamination, with patient and healthy donor samples processed together. The immunoSEQ multiplex PCR was used to amplify TCRB sequences from cDNA, yielding 87-bp fragments that span the CDR3 region. Amplicons were sequenced on the Illumina HiSeq platform. Turning to the authors' computational methods: PCR bias was corrected computationally using synthetic template baselines, and reads within Hamming distance 2 were collapsed, with unmergeable singletons discarded. Reads were aligned against IMGT so that V, D and J genes, CDR3 length and insertions or deletions at six rearrangement sites could be assigned. Within each subset, clonotype counts were normalized to the number of sorted cells before true diversity and Gini coefficients were calculated with the tcR R package. Repertoire sharing was quantified using the overlap coefficient calculated on TCRB nucleotide sequences. Out-of-frame TCRB sequences from naive cells were analyzed as a proxy for the pre-selection repertoire. TCRdb took over this immuneACCESS table, retaining in-frame rearrangements with V and J assigned. Such tables are incomplete; in checked studies, under half of the missing clones stem from an unresolved V gene, and the remainder is unexplained. The V and J calls and the clone size are those of that table, but D and trimming were determined from the DNA. The sample table contains nearly 250,000 clones; only one count was recorded for around an eighth of them. The top ten hold around 0.03% of the sample.

From each donor, a single peripheral blood sample of 90 to 150 mL on average was drawn into heparinised tubes. Using a panel that included CD45RO, CCR7, CD25, CD127, CD95 and CD27, naive, central memory, regulatory and stem cell-like memory CD4+ T cells were sorted on a BD FACSAria II. All sorted populations exceeded 95% purity. PBMCs were isolated immediately by Lymphoprep density gradient centrifugation and stained directly without culture. So that batch effects would be minimized, each experiment stained and sorted samples in pairs, pairing one healthy donor with one patient. Sequences MGHRA (CDR1) and YSYEKL (CDR2) are obtained from the germline V gene. The CDR3, cysteine through phenylalanine, is 17 amino acids long. Only CDR3 DNA is held: 51 bases, read in frame from base 1. Clipping removes 4 bases from V and 5 bases from J, with 10 as the unmatched junction base count.

This TCR was recovered from a woman in her thirties or forties in good health. The chain is encoded by TRBV4-1 joined to TRBJ2-3, with TRBD2 matching 12 junction bases. What was sequenced was naive CD4+ T cells from blood. The cell subset or site label corresponds to: true naive CD4+ T cells. The nucleotides read TGCGCCAGCAGCCTCCTCGGGCTAGCGGGGGGGCGAGATACGCAGTATTTT. Its amino acids are CASSLLGLAGGRDTQYF.